This T cell receptor (beta chain) was recovered during a study of cytomegalovirus exposure and HLA in healthy donors (dated by TCRdb to about 2017). Regarding the research as a whole: In an earlier analysis of some 550 of the donors, about 270 Gb of sequence data and about 110 million unique TCR beta sequences from about 179 million T cells were reported. All discovery cohort repertoires had been generated on a single sequencing platform. In a later analysis, previously published TCR beta repertoires from 600 to 850 donors were re-analyzed and high-resolution HLA genotyping was added so that TCR occurrence patterns could be studied. HLA typing covered class I and class II loci at four-digit resolution. An early release covering about 600 HLA-typed donors comprised about 320 gigabases of sequencing data and roughly 85 million unique TCR sequences. Roughly five DR-DQ haplotypes were handled as single units for association and clustering, since linkage in the cohort was strong. The T cell repertoires of 666 subjects were profiled by immunosequencing and related to cytomegalovirus serostatus. An earlier analysis of around 540 of the donors applied high-throughput TCR beta sequencing to assess whether each TCR beta V gene segment acted as functional or pseudogenic. Alongside the repertoire data, information on donor age, sex, ethnicity and CMV serostatus was compiled. Among the roughly 400 genotyped donors, around 81% belonged to the genetic ancestry cluster associated with self-reported Caucasian donors. On average, around 200,000 unique TCR beta nucleotide sequences were sequenced per donor among a few hundred genotyped donors of the cohort, with around 19% of those sequences being non-productive. The study aimed to test whether signatures of past pathogen exposure could be identified by cataloging public T cell receptors. The later analysis used no new phenotypic data to find candidate immune exposures, relying instead on TCR beta sequences and their occurrence across donors. In addition to the first cohort of 500 to 850 subjects, a separate validation cohort of 120 different subjects was used. Typing coverage differed by locus: A, B, C, DRB1 and DQB1 were typed in roughly 620-630 donors, DQA1 in 522, DPA1 in around 610, and DPB1 in 450 to 480. A later genetic analysis took genome-wide SNP genotypes for about 55% of the roughly 670 donors and used that subset as a discovery cohort. The study combined high-throughput TCR immunosequencing, statistical association of individual TCRs with disease status, and machine learning to predict cytomegalovirus infection status.

The method behind the library was the immunoSEQ multiplex PCR assay. For the multiplex PCR, a mixture combining 60 forward primers for TCR Vbeta segments and 13 reverse primers for TCR Jbeta segments was used. Amplification of the CDR3 region of rearranged TCR beta genes was performed with a multiplex PCR assay on genomic DNA. On the Illumina HiSeq System, the amplified TCR beta libraries were sequenced as 87-base-pair reads. The authors processed their data as follows. Across the 666 repertoires, a later analysis counted tens of millions of unique TCR beta chains, 9.5 million to 13 million of which were shared by at least two donors. A nearest-neighbor algorithm error-corrected the raw reads and collapsed the reads into unique sequences, merging closely related sequences to remove PCR and sequencing errors. V, D and J gene segments were assigned by aligning CDR3 sequences to IMGT reference sequences. For a sequence to be retained, a match of at least six nucleotides to both a V gene segment and a J gene segment was required. Rearrangements were classified as productive when the CDR3 lacked stop codons and remained in frame with V and J, and all other rearrangements were classified as non-productive. CDR3 was defined by IMGT convention, running from the second conserved V-encoded cysteine to the conserved J-encoded phenylalanine. Sequences without an unambiguous match to a single V gene segment were excluded from the earlier analysis of 450 to 750 of the donors. In an earlier analysis of approximately 560 of the donors, a V segment was called functional when productive rearrangements were above 56.7%, and segregating when the standard deviation between donors exceeded 5%. A statistical classification framework was developed to diagnose cytomegalovirus status using the catalog of TCR beta chain sequences. A later analysis assigned V and J genes by comparing TCR nucleotide sequences with IMGT/GENE-DB human TR gene sequences. Using the TCRdist pipeline, a later analysis assigned CDR3 sequences along with most-parsimonious VDJ recombination scenarios. In a later analysis, each TCR beta chain was defined by its CDR3 amino acid sequence together with its V-gene family, and reads lacking a unique V-gene family were excluded. To address suspected cross-contamination and a sequencing artifact, a later analysis removed around 600 highly shared, low-generation-probability nucleotide sequences. A later analysis calculated a clonal expansion index for each public chain from normalized within-repertoire ranks of inferred template counts. In a later analysis, generation probabilities were computed with a VDJ recombination model fitted to out-of-frame rearrangements, and the resulting probabilities were checked against IGoR. Hypergeometric tests were used in a later analysis to score TCR-TCR, TCR-HLA and TCR-CMV co-occurrence, with a repertoire-size bias correction applied to the TCR pairs. In a later analysis, false discovery rates were estimated by permuting HLA or CMV assignments 20 times. In a later analysis, co-occurring TCRs were grouped using DBSCAN, and TCRdist sequence similarity was added for clustering within HLA-allele-positive subsets. For co-occurrence clustering, repertoires with fewer than 30,000 or more than 120,000 public chains were excluded, along with roughly five repertoires with anomalous nucleotide sharing. Imported from immuneACCESS, the table was reduced by TCRdb to in-frame sequences with V and J called. These copies leave out some clones; in studies compared against another copy, an unresolved V gene accounts for under half, and the cause of the remainder is not known. For V, J and clone size, that table is used; D and trimming come from the DNA. In this sample the table shows about 190,000 clones, 80% of which occur a single time. The top ten constitute about 0.64% of the sample.

Study-level results and caveats: At a false discovery rate of 0.05, a later analysis linked 16,951 TCR beta sequences to specific HLA alleles. Linkage disequilibrium might explain the correlated functional status among segregating V segments, but an unknown experimental factor could not be ruled out. A later analysis found that most CMV-associated TCR beta chains appeared HLA-restricted, with HLA associations seemingly driven largely by CMV exposure. Assigning TCR associations to individual alleles was difficult when HLA alleles, especially DR and DQ, strongly co-occurred. A further reported finding was that TCR beta sequences accurately predicted the HLA-A and HLA-B alleles for most subjects in the first cohort. A later analysis found that TCR association rates varied across HLA loci, with DRB1 alleles showing the most associated TCRs and HLA-C alleles the fewest. Most TCR sequences were seen in very few donors, while some public TCRs were found in many individuals. Broadly in line with IMGT annotations, most TCR beta V segments showed up in productive rearrangements about 90% or about 30% of the time in an earlier analysis of several hundred of the donors. In vitro tests confirmed that three of the cytomegalovirus-associated TCR beta chains recognize cytomegalovirus antigens. The earlier analysis of fewer than 750 of the donors excluded roughly 17 rarely observed V segments, including chromosome 9 orphons, because counts were too low. In a later genetic analysis, fewer N-insertions in productive TCRs were reported among donors in an Asian-associated ancestry cluster than the 666-donor mean. For the cohort, immune exposure information was limited to CMV serostatus. It was suggested by the authors that the approach could potentially be generalized to other disease states and immunological phenotypes. Because the 87-base-pair reads could not distinguish some IMGT-functional V segments, including TRBV6-2 and TRBV6-3, those segments were excluded. Only TCR beta chains were sequenced in this cohort, and the absence of alpha or paired-chain data limited detectable features. Because HLA typing was missing for some donors at each locus, association tests included only the typed subset. Cytomegalovirus status was reported to be diagnosed by the classifier with high specificity and sensitivity in both the original and validation cohorts. An association between a missense DCLRE1C variant and V-gene and J-gene trimming of TCR beta chains was found in a later genetic analysis and replicated in an independent cohort. In the study, 150 to 200 TCR beta chains were listed as associated with cytomegalovirus. The sequencing pipeline was judged likely to have produced a cluster of highly shared sequence variants as a technical artifact. In a later analysis, HLA-associated TCR beta chains were found to be more clonally expanded and to have lower generation probabilities than equally common non-associated chains. Sequencing depth was assumed to be roughly uniform across donors in the presence/absence analyses, though that assumption may not hold. Several of the top co-occurrence clusters appeared to be linked to parvovirus B19, influenza, CMV and Epstein-Barr virus, according to a later analysis.

In total, roughly 670 healthy bone marrow donors made up the cohort. Cohort members were all nominally healthy when sampled, although unrecorded immune exposures were likely present. The donor tested CMV seronegative, placing the donor among the 350 or so seronegative members of the cohort. A peripheral blood sample was provided by each donor, and peripheral blood mononuclear cells were used for TCR beta sequencing. Genomic DNA was extracted from the blood cell samples with the Qiagen DNeasy Blood Extraction Kit. Only a few counts were recorded for this clone. Its specific antigen is unknown. No base-level quality is on record; no much larger clone is a single base apart. V is trimmed back by 1 base and J by 4 bases, and the junction contains 6 bases that no gene match accounts for. The CDR3 contains 15 residues, cysteine and phenylalanine counted. Only CDR3 DNA is held: 45 bases, read in frame from base 1. Sequences KGHSH (CDR1) and LQKENI (CDR2) are obtained from the germline V gene.

The sequence derives from a boy aged 5-17 years in good health and CMV-seronegative. The sequenced sample consisted of PBMCs. Recombination linked TRBV18 to TRBJ1-1, and 7 bases in between align with TRBD1. The CDR3 reads CASSPRQGESTEAFF. The nucleotide sequence is TGTGCCAGCTCACCACGACAGGGTGAAAGCACTGAAGCTTTCTTT.